This T cell receptor (beta chain) was obtained from a study of blood T cells in healthy people across ages (dated by TCRdb to between 2014 and 2017). At the level of the whole study: In model experiments, template switching captured about one uniquely barcoded TCR beta cDNA molecule for every two T cells. Using the same blood draw, the study looked at two additional independent replicas of 1 million unique cDNA reads for two donors, one aged 18 to 30 and the other aged 80 or older. The donors were split into four age groups: young (average approximately 16 years), middle-aged (about 40), aged (62) and long-lived (under 90). To avoid experimental bias, donors of different ages were randomly spread across the sequencing lanes. The study measured age-related changes in TCR beta repertoire diversity using deep sequencing normalized with unique cDNA molecular identifiers. General study outcomes and caveats: Bulk unsorted PBMC profiling prevented conclusive comparison of naive and antigen-experienced compartments. As age increased, observed TCR beta diversity per million T cells dropped in a roughly linear way, and a significant reduction was already evident by age around 41. The percentage of naive T cells measured by flow cytometry correlated strongly with observed TCR beta diversity. Compared with the aged group, more naive CD4+ T cells, fewer expanded clones and increased TCR diversity were shown by the long-lived group, suggesting age selection. Donor CMV infection status was unknown, potentially confounding age-related changes in expanded clonotypes. Total diversity estimates from one million sequenced T cells were considered lower bounds and underestimates.

Turning to this clonotype: Its cognate antigen has yet to be identified. No clone much larger than this one lies a single base away; base qualities are absent.

The roughly 39 donors, aged roughly 6 to 95 years, were systemically healthy Caucasian individuals from Russia. Each donor gave ten milliliters of peripheral blood, drawn into EDTA-treated Vacutainer tubes. Ficoll-Paque density-gradient centrifugation was used to isolate PBMCs, with at least 6.5 million per sample. Total RNA was extracted from PBMCs with Trizol reagent, with at least 6 micrograms obtained per sample. For every donor, an aliquot of PBMCs went through flow cytometry to measure the percentages of naive CD45RAhigh/CD27high T cells. Library construction relied on 5' RACE. For sequencing, an Illumina HiSeq 2500 was employed. A second PCR of about 7 to 12 cycles was performed with a sample-barcoded 5' primer and a J-beta primer mix. A unique molecular identifier was introduced onto each TCR beta cDNA molecule by a template-switch 5' adaptor carrying 12 random nucleotides. At least 2.5 million CDR3-containing paired-end reads were obtained from each sample. First-strand cDNA synthesis was performed from all RNA using the Mint cDNA synthesis kit, with priming by a TRBC-specific oligonucleotide. Following uracil-DNA glycosylase treatment, a first 18-cycle PCR with universal primers M1SS and BC2_uni_R was performed on all cDNA. In the paper's pipeline: Normalization of each sample was performed by random selection of 1 million high-quality reads, each carrying a distinct molecular identifier. Reads sharing molecular identifiers were discarded rather than binned into consensus sequences. MiTCR, with a Q25 quality threshold and the strictest error-elimination algorithm, was used for CDR3 identification, clonotype clustering and error correction. A nonparametric unseen species model using Euler transformation provided a lower-bound estimate of total TCR beta diversity. The public sequencing data were trimmed at Q25 with fastp and processed into clonotypes with MiXCR by TCRdb, which kept only in-frame beta chains. Entries are consolidated by CDR3 protein sequence, retaining the most common genes and DNA. The V and J calls, along with clone size, are taken from TCRdb and not from the paper's own processing. The sample records about 1.4 million distinct CDR3 sequences, roughly 64% of which are singletons. The leading ten clones occupy more than 6% of the sample.

Trimming takes 4 bases from V and 2 bases from J, and the germline ends sit 13 bases apart. CDR1 and CDR2 were assigned from the germline V gene (reference sequence) as SEHNR and FQNEAQ. From cysteine to phenylalanine, the CDR3 is 15 amino acids long. Of all the DNA, just the CDR3 is kept, 45 bases in frame from base 1. The sequenced material came from blood. The receptor's source is a man between 18 and 35 years old in good health. The sequence is built from TRBV7-9 and TRBJ2-3; the D gene is possibly TRBD1, with 6 bases matching. The CDR3 in this case is CASSSPGTTTDTQYF. The nucleotide sequence reads TGTGCCAGCAGCTCCCCCGGGACAACCACAGATACGCAGTATTTT.